Detailed here is one T cell receptor beta chain. The antigen is undetermined. This entry belongs to a study of beta chain features in type 1 diabetes. Findings and limits, study-wide: There was a moderate but significant shortening of TCRB CDR3s in all four CD4+ subsets of Type 1 diabetes patients.

V lost 8 bases to trimming and J lost 4 bases; unmatched junction nucleotides: 8. CDR3 length: 14 residues. Germline loops: CDR1 SGHDT, CDR2 YYEEEE. The entirety of the isolated RNA underwent reverse transcription, so expressed TCRB transcripts were sequenced. This table comes from immunoSEQ multiplex PCR, and its TCRdb copy is limited to in-frame clones, with some not included. The repertoire holds approximately 600,000 clones, roughly 12% seen once, with roughly 0.12% in the top ten. Sequencing used naive CD4+ T cells from blood. The chain uses TRBV5-6 and TRBJ2-7, with 11 bases that match TRBD1. The TCR sequence derives from a man aged 30 to 45 with type 1 diabetes. The DNA for the CDR3 is TGTGCCAGTAAGGACCGGGACAGGGGGTACGAGCAGTACTTC. Its translation: CASKDRDRGYEQYF. Using reference TRBV5-6 and TRBJ2-7 for the parts outside the CDR3, the full variable domain is DAGVTQSPTHLIKTRGQQVTLRCSPKSGHDTVSWYQQALGQGPQFIFQYYEEEERQRGNFPDRFSGHQFPNYSSELNVNALLLGDSALYLCASKDRDRGYEQYFGPGTRLTVT.